These 23 T cell receptor beta chains came from one sample sequenced in a study of blood T cell repertoires in COVID-19. The data were produced by immunoSEQ multiplex PCR, yet TCRdb's version contains in-frame clones alone and is incomplete. The profile shows roughly 170,000 clones, approximately 80% of them singletons. Sample: peripheral blood. All receptors come from a human donor in a cohort sampled during active COVID-19.

The chain uses TRBV19 and TRBJ1-1; 7 positions agree with TRBD1. The CDR3 has 14 residues. CDR1 is LNHDA and CDR2 is SQIVND in the germline V gene (reference sequence). With 6 bases clipped from V and 7 bases from J, the junction kept 11 bases outside the gene matches. CDR3 DNA sequence: TGTGCCAGTAGGATTAGTTCCGGGACAGTTGAAGCTTTCTTT. Translated, it gives CASRISSGTVEAFF. Together with reference TRBV19 and TRBJ1-1, the CDR3 gives the full variable domain: DGGITQSPKYLFRKEGQNVTLSCEQNLNHDAMYWYRQDPGQGLRLIYYSQIVNDFQKGDIAEGYSVSREKKESFPLTVTSAQKNPTAFYLCASRISSGTVEAFFGQGTRLTVV.

The genes are TRBV4-1 and TRBJ2-7, with TRBD2 matching over 7 bases. The V gene's germline CDR1 is MGHRA and CDR2 YSYEKL. The trim removed 4 bases at V and 8 bases at J, leaving 26 bases unmatched. The CDR3 has 19 residues. The CDR3 is CASSLHAGAGQIRTWQQYF. CDR3 bases: TGCGCCAGCAGCCTTCATGCGGGAGCGGGTCAAATCCGGACGTGGCAGCAGTACTTC.

This clone appeared a single time. The V gene is TRBV5-1, the J gene TRBJ2-7; D may be TRBD1 (6 bases). Trimming cost V 4 bases and J 0 bases, with 11 bases left between them. Germline-derived CDR1 and CDR2 are SGHRS and YFSETQ. The CDR3 contains 14 residues. The CDR3 DNA is TGCGCCAGCAGCATCCGGGACAACTCCTACGAGCAGTACTTC. Amino acid sequence: CASSIRDNSYEQYF. The full variable domain, its missing parts supplied by reference TRBV5-1 and TRBJ2-7, is KAGVTQTPRYLIKTRGQQVTLSCSPISGHRSVSWYQQTPGQGLQFLFEYFSETQRNKGNFPGRFSGRQFSNSRSEMNVSTLELGDSALYLCASSIRDNSYEQYFGPGTRLTVT.

V is TRBV10-3 and J is TRBJ2-7; 10 nucleotides line up with TRBD1. CDR3 length: 17 amino acids. The V and J ends lost 3 bases and 2 bases, in that order; junction bases with no gene match: 10. CDR1 is ENHRY, CDR2 SYGVKD, per germline. The CDR3 loop reads CAISDPPGQGGTYEQYF. As DNA, the CDR3 is TGTGCCATCAGTGACCCTCCCGGACAGGGGGGGACCTACGAGCAGTACTTC.

The chain employs TRBV3-1 (or the pseudogene TRBV3-2) and TRBJ2-5; the match to TRBD2 covers 10 bases. V gave up 4 bases and J gave up 5 bases; unmatched junction bases: 7. The germline gives CDR1 LGHDT, CDR2 YNNKEL (reference sequence). There are 15 residues in the CDR3. CDR3 coding DNA: TGTGCCAGCAGCCCAAGCGGGGGGGCCGGGGAGACCCAGTACTTC. Protein: CASSPSGGAGETQYF.

The chain uses TRBV9 and TRBJ2-1; tentatively, D is TRBD1 (5 bases). This CDR3 is 15 amino acids long. The germline gives CDR1 SGDLS, CDR2 YYNGEE. Trimming cost V 5 bases and J 8 bases, with 20 bases left between them. The chain's CDR3 is CASSAPGTGLDEQFF. The CDR3, as DNA: TGTGCCAGCAGTGCCCCGGGTACAGGATTGGATGAGCAGTTCTTC.

The rearrangement links TRBV7-9 to TRBJ1-6, with 7 nucleotides matching TRBD1. The V and J ends lost 6 bases and 7 bases, in that order; junction bases with no gene match: 12. CDR1 and CDR2 from the germline V gene are SEHNR and FQNEAQ (reference sequence). The CDR3 consists of 16 residues. The CDR3 loop is CASSSSTGTVNSPLHF. The CDR3 DNA sequence: TGTGCCAGCAGTTCCTCCACCGGGACAGTGAATTCACCCCTCCACTTT.

V gene TRBV11-2 combines with J gene TRBJ2-7, with D perhaps TRBD2 (6 bases). The germline gives CDR1 SGHAT, CDR2 FQNNGV. V was pared by 4 bases and J by 7 bases, with 23 bases between. The CDR3 loop spans 16 amino acids. The CDR3 here is CASSSPRGRRVREQYF. The DNA for the CDR3 is TGTGCCAGCAGCTCCCCCCGGGGGAGGCGGGTACGAGAGCAGTACTTC.

This clone has a single count. The chain employs TRBV5-1 and TRBJ2-5, with 7 bases matching TRBD2. The junction had 10 bases not matched to a gene; V was cut back by 6 bases and J by 2 bases. Germline V gene data show CDR1 as SGHRS and CDR2 as YFSETQ. The CDR3 has 15 amino acids. The CDR3 DNA sequence: TGCGCCAGCAACCGGGGGGTTCAAAGACAAGAGACCCAGTACTTC. It yields the protein CASNRGVQRQETQYF.

The chain links TRBV7-3 to TRBJ1-2; perhaps TRBD1 as D (6 bases). Looked up from germline, CDR1 is SGHTA and CDR2 is FQGTGA. Between the trimmed V and J ends, which lost 5 bases and 5 bases, there was a span of 12 bases. The CDR3 sequence is 13 residues long. Here the CDR3 reads CASSPGEGYGYTF. CDR3 nucleotides: TGTGCCAGCAGCCCAGGGGAGGGGTATGGCTACACCTTC.

This clone appeared a few times. This chain links TRBV4-1 with TRBJ1-5; possible D gene TRBD1, 5 bases. Germline lookup yields CDR1 MGHRA and CDR2 YSYEKL. With 1 base removed from V and 3 bases from J, the gap between germline ends came to 28 bases. The CDR3 runs to 21 residues. This CDR3 is CASSQGIVGGRLKMDNQPQHF. CDR3 nucleotides: TGCGCCAGCAGCCAAGGCATTGTGGGGGGTAGGTTAAAAATGGACAATCAGCCCCAGCATTTT.

This clone was seen once. This chain uses TRBV5-4 with TRBJ1-2; TRBD1 matches 7 bases. V dropped 3 bases and J dropped 5; count of bases not matched to a gene: 13. Germline V gene sequence: CDR1 SGHNT, CDR2 YYREEE (reference sequence). The CDR3 spans 16 residues. CDR3 amino acids: CASSSRSQQGRYGYTF. CDR3 nucleotide sequence: TGTGCCAGCAGCTCGCGGTCCCAACAGGGGAGGTATGGCTACACCTTC.

This chain links TRBV5-1 with TRBJ2-7; 11 nucleotides align to TRBD1. From germline, CDR1 is SGHRS and CDR2 YFSETQ. CDR3 length: 14 residues. The V segment lost 3 bases and the J segment 5 bases; nucleotides outside the gene matches: 4. The CDR3 spells CASSSDRGLNEQYF. The CDR3 nucleotides read TGCGCCAGCAGCTCGGACAGGGGGCTAAACGAGCAGTACTTC.

The chain employs TRBV7-9 and TRBJ1-1, with TRBD1 identical over 7 bases. The CDR3 runs 14 residues. The V gene's germline CDR1 is SEHNR and CDR2 FQNEAQ (reference sequence). V shed 3 bases, J shed 3 bases, and the junction held 4 bases outside the gene matches. The CDR3 DNA sequence: TGTGCCAGCAGCTTGCTCGACAGGGACACTGAAGCTTTCTTT. It is translated as CASSLLDRDTEAFF. Full variable domain (missing parts from reference TRBV7-9 and TRBJ1-1): DTGVSQNPRHKITKRGQNVTFRCDPISEHNRLYWYRQTLGQGPEFLTYFQNEAQLEKSRLLSDRFSAERPKGSFSTLEIQRTEQGDSAMYLCASSLLDRDTEAFFGQGTRLTVV.

This chain links TRBV27 with TRBJ2-7; 12 nucleotides line up with TRBD2. After removal of 5 bases from V and 1 base from J, the junction contained 3 bases not matched to a gene. CDR3 length: 15 residues. Per germline, CDR1 MNHEY and CDR2 SMNVEV (reference sequence). The CDR3 DNA sequence: TGTGCCAGCAGTCCCGGACTAGCGGGGTCCTACGAGCAGTACTTC. This encodes CASSPGLAGSYEQYF.

The chain carries TRBV29-1 and TRBJ2-5, with D possibly matching TRBD2 (5 bases). V lost 2 bases and J lost 2, with 9 bases in between. Germline V CDR1 and CDR2: SQVTM, ANQGSEA. CDR3 length: 13 amino acids. The CDR3: CSVELAVQETQYF. CDR3 in DNA: TGCAGCGTTGAACTAGCAGTTCAAGAGACCCAGTACTTC.

This chain connects TRBV15 to TRBJ2-7; D may be TRBD2 (6 bases). The V end was cut by 4 bases, the J end by 5 bases, with 12 bases between. The CDR3 contains 13 residues. Germline assignment: CDR1 LNHNV and CDR2 YYDKDF (reference sequence). The CDR3 protein is CATSTGLMNEQYF. In nucleotides, the CDR3 is TGTGCCACCAGCACGGGACTTATGAACGAGCAGTACTTC.

The V call is TRBV5-1, the J call TRBJ1-2, with D possibly TRBD1 on 6 matching bases. Germline assignment: CDR1 SGHRS and CDR2 YFSETQ. CDR3 length equals 16 residues. V lost 0 bases and J lost 0, with 12 bases in between. The CDR3 nucleotides read TGCGCCAGCAGCTTGGGTAGGGACAACGCTAACTATGGCTACACCTTC. It encodes CASSLGRDNANYGYTF.

The chain couples TRBV6-1 to TRBJ2-3; D unresolved. The ends were cut back, 1 base at V and 5 bases at J, with 7 bases in the middle. The CDR3 runs to 13 residues. Per the germline V gene, CDR1 is MNHNS and CDR2 is SASEGT. In DNA form, the CDR3 reads TGTGCCAGCAGTGAAGTTAGCCGAGATACGCAGTATTTT. Its translation is CASSEVSRDTQYF.

The genes are TRBV2 and TRBJ1-2; D is ambiguous. The CDR3 runs to 13 residues. Germline V gene sequence: CDR1 SNHLY, CDR2 FYNNEI. V was trimmed by 0 bases and J by 7 bases, leaving 9 bases between them. CDR3: CASSEARGSGYTF. In nucleotides, the CDR3 is TGTGCCAGCAGTGAAGCGCGAGGGTCTGGCTACACCTTC.

The rearrangement joins TRBV5-1 to TRBJ1-1; 7 bases fit TRBD1. The CDR3 loop spans 15 amino acids. Germline CDR1 is SGHRS and CDR2 is YFSETQ. Unmatched junction bases numbered 11, after V lost 3 bases and J lost 6 bases. CDR3 loop: CASSWGQYQGSEAFF. CDR3 DNA sequence: TGCGCCAGCAGCTGGGGACAGTATCAGGGCTCTGAAGCTTTCTTT.

V is TRBV12-3 or TRBV12-4 and J is TRBJ2-1; D unclear. Trimming pared 3 bases from V and 8 bases from J, leaving 8 bases between. The CDR3 loop spans 12 amino acids. In nucleotides, the CDR3 is TGTGCCAGCAGTTTCTCTTATTATGAGCAGTTCTTC. Translating it yields CASSFSYYEQFF.

DNA of the CDR3: TGCGCCAGCAGCCATACCGGGACTAACTCCTACGAGCAGTACTTC. Its translation is CASSHTGTNSYEQYF. This sequence joins TRBV4-1 and TRBJ2-7, with TRBD2 identical over 7 bases. J was trimmed by 0 bases and V by 3 bases; bases with no gene match: 5. The CDR3 runs 15 residues. CDR1 MGHRA and CDR2 YSYEKL come from the germline V gene.